This paragraph covers one T cell receptor (beta chain) sequence. Its target is unknown. At survey level, the immunoSEQ assay was run in its v3.0 version. Sequencing was performed with immunoSEQ multiplex PCR; in TCRdb, only in-frame clones are kept and a portion is missing. The sample lists over 15,000 clones; around 84% were seen once. This entry belongs to a study of long-term antiretroviral therapy in people with HIV. Trimming left V 4 bases short and J 5 bases short, with 11 bases between. Per germline, CDR1 SGHNT and CDR2 YENEEA. This CDR3 is 13 amino acids long. Study-level results: Researchers lacked any data on ART adherence, viral resistance or therapy changes. Collection of the blood, which took place between the mid-2000s and the late 2010s, possibly occurred under older ART regimens. Pre-ART expanded TRB clones stayed dominant throughout, though often decreasing after ART.

The V and J genes are TRBV11-3 and TRBJ1-1, with D unclear. The sequencing here drew on unsorted PBMCs, taken 0.5 years after starting antiretroviral therapy. The origin of this receptor is a woman aged 40 to 49 with HIV. DNA of the CDR3: TGTGCCAGCAGCTCCGAGGTAGGGACTGAAGCTTTCTTT. Translating it yields CASSSEVGTEAFF.